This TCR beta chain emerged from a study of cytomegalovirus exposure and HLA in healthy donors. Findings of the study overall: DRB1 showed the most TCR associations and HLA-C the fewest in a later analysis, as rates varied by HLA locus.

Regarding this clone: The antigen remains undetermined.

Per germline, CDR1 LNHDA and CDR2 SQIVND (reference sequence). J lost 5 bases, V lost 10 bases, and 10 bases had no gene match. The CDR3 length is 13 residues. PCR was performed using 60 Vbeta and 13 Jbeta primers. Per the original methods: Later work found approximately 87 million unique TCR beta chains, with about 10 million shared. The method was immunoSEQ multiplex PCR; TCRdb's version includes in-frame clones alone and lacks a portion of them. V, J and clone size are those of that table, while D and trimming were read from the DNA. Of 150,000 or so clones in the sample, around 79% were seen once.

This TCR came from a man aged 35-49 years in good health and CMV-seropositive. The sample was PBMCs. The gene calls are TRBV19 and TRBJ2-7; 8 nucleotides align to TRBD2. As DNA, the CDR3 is TGTGCCACCTCCGGGACTAGGGTCGACGAGCAGTACTTC. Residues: CATSGTRVDEQYF.